A selection of T cell receptor beta chains follows, all from one sample in a study of blood T cells in healthy people across ages. TCRdb passed the 5' RACE reads through MiXCR, listing each CDR3 protein once. The sample lists roughly 900,000 distinct CDR3 sequences, more than 25% occurring once. The sequencing input was blood. The receptor source for this set is a woman older than 75 in good health. Each CDR3 is given with its conserved first and last residue. D genes are given only for firm matches. Expanded clones are given a class, and other clones once, few, many or no size at all.

>-|many|TRBJ1-4|TRBV7-2
TGTGCCAGCAGCTTAAGGCAGGGTGGAAATGAAAAACTGTTTTTT
CASSLRQGGNEKLFF
>-|few|TRBJ2-7|TRBV6-2/TRBV6-3
TGTGCCAGCAGCCATCGAGAGAGTTTTTCCAGGCGGCGCGAGCAGTACTTC
CASSHRESFSRRREQYF
>TRBD2|many|TRBJ2-7|TRBV15
TGTGCCATTCAGCGGGGGCGATCCTACGAGCAGTACTTC
CAIQRGRSYEQYF
>TRBD2|many|TRBJ2-1|TRBV12-3/TRBV12-4
TGTGCCAGCGAACGTAGAAGCGGGGCTAGCTCCTACAATGAGCAGTTCTTC
CASERRSGASSYNEQFF
>-|few|TRBJ1-2|TRBV9
TGTGCCAGCAACGTCCGGCGGACAACAGGGAGGGATGGCTACACCTTC
CASNVRRTTGRDGYTF
>-|-|TRBJ1-5|TRBV29-1
TGCAGCGTTCAGGACGGAAATCAGCCCCAGCATTTT
CSVQDGNQPQHF
>-|many|TRBJ1-2|TRBV29-1
TGCAGCGTTGAGGGCCGAGAGCGCTATGGCTACACCTTC
CSVEGRERYGYTF
>-|many|TRBJ2-1|TRBV29-1
TGCAGCGCTTTAGGGGGGTCCAGACTTTCCAATGAGCAGTTCTTC
CSALGGSRLSNEQFF
>-|many|TRBJ2-5|TRBV6-6
TGTGCCAGCAGTTACTCATCTCAGACTACAGAGAAGACCCAGTACTTC
CASSYSSQTTEKTQYF
>-|few|TRBJ1-2|TRBV19
TGTGCCAGTAGTATAGGTGATGTTACCTATGGCTACACCTTC
CASSIGDVTYGYTF
>-|few|TRBJ1-4|TRBV25-1
TGTGCCAGCCGAGCGGGCAGTCTTAATGAAAAACTGTTTTTT
CASRAGSLNEKLFF
>-|-|TRBJ1-6|TRBV6-4
TGTGCCAGCAGTGCCTTCCCTCAGGTTTCACCCCTCCACTTT
CASSAFPQVSPLHF
>TRBD1|many|TRBJ1-6|TRBV14
TGTGCCAGCAGCCTCGGACAGGGCAGTTCACCCCTCCACTTT
CASSLGQGSSPLHF
>-|-|TRBJ1-2|TRBV20-1
TGCAGTGCTAGCGAACTGGAAGTCCCCATCGGTGGCTACACCTTC
CSASELEVPIGGYTF
>TRBD1|-|TRBJ1-1|TRBV11-1
TGTGCCAGCAGCCCACGGGACAGAATGAACACTGAAGCTTTCTTT
CASSPRDRMNTEAFF
>-|few|TRBJ1-1|TRBV5-1
TGCGCCAGCAGCAGAGAAGGGCTAGATGAAGCTTTCTTT
CASSREGLDEAFF
>-|few|TRBJ2-1|TRBV5-6
TGTGCCAGCAGCTTGAACGGGACGCCAAGGAATGAGCAGTTCTTC
CASSLNGTPRNEQFF
>-|few|TRBJ2-5|TRBV18
TGTGCCAGCTCACCTCGGATTAGGGGAGGAGAGACCCAGTACTTC
CASSPRIRGGETQYF
>TRBD1|-|TRBJ2-5|TRBV5-8
TGTGCCAGCAGCTTTACAGGGGGCCGGGAGGAGACCCAGTACTTC
CASSFTGGREETQYF
>-|many|TRBJ2-5|TRBV12-3/TRBV12-4
TGTGCCAGCAGTTGGAGTAAAGAGACCCAGTACTTC
CASSWSKETQYF
>TRBD1|-|TRBJ1-5|TRBV20-1
TGCAGTGCTAGTAGGGGACAGGGGGAACAGCCCCAGCATTTT
CSASRGQGEQPQHF
>-|-|TRBJ2-5|TRBV20-1
TGCAGTGCTAGCGCGGACTCAGGAACCCAAGAGACCCAGTACTTC
CSASADSGTQETQYF
>-|few|TRBJ1-2|TRBV6-1
TGTGCCAGCACCGAAAGGGGTGATAACTATGGCTACACCTTC
CASTERGDNYGYTF
>-|many|TRBJ2-5|TRBV5-6
TGTGCCAGCAGCTTGGCGGCAGTCCAAGAGACCCAGTACTTC
CASSLAAVQETQYF
>-|few|TRBJ1-2|TRBV7-8
TGTGCCAGCAGCTTAGTTAGTGGGGCGCGGAACTATGGCTACACCTTC
CASSLVSGARNYGYTF
>-|many|TRBJ2-4|TRBV27
TGTGCCAGCAGTCCAGAAAGTGCCAAAAACATTCAGTACTTC
CASSPESAKNIQYF
>-|many|TRBJ2-1|TRBV5-1
TGCGCCAGCAGCGGGACTTTTAGCTCCTACAATGAGCAGTTCTTC
CASSGTFSSYNEQFF
>-|many|TRBJ2-4|TRBV20-1
TGCAGTGCGCGAATCACAGGAGACCTAGCCAAAAACATTCAGTACTTC
CSARITGDLAKNIQYF
>TRBD1|-|TRBJ2-5|TRBV24-1
TGTGCCACCAGTGATGTACTTGGGACAGGGGGAGAGACCCAGTACTTC
CATSDVLGTGGETQYF
>TRBD1|many|TRBJ1-2|TRBV29-1
TGCAGCGTCCAAGGACAGGGGGCATGGGGCTACACCTTC
CSVQGQGAWGYTF
>TRBD1|many|TRBJ2-7|TRBV7-9
TGTGCCAGCAGCCGGACAGGGTTCGGGGGCGAGCAGTACTTC
CASSRTGFGGEQYF
>-|-|TRBJ2-7|TRBV12-3/TRBV12-4
TGTGCCAGCAGTTTTGGGGGCAATGAGCAGTACTTC
CASSFGGNEQYF
>TRBD1|many|TRBJ2-7|TRBV7-2
TGTGCCAGCAGGGCCGGGACAGGAGTCTACGAGCAGTACTTC
CASRAGTGVYEQYF
>-|many|TRBJ2-5|TRBV24-1
TGTGCCACCAGTGATGCCACTACGCCCGGGGTGGAGACCCAGTACTTC
CATSDATTPGVETQYF
>TRBD1|-|TRBJ1-5|TRBV28
TGTGCCAGCAGACTTGGGACAGGAGCAACTATCAGTCAGCCCCAGCATTTT
CASRLGTGATISQPQHF
>-|-|TRBJ1-3|TRBV12-3/TRBV12-4
TGTGCCAGCAGTTTGACGGCGGGGTCGGGGGCTGGAAACACCATATATTTT
CASSLTAGSGAGNTIYF
>-|many|TRBJ1-2|TRBV29-1
TGCAGCGTTGACGGATGGGGCAACCTTAACTATGGCTACACCTTC
CSVDGWGNLNYGYTF
>-|many|TRBJ2-5|TRBV7-2
TGTGCCAGCAGCGCCGCGCGGGGAATACAAGAGACCCAGTACTTC
CASSAARGIQETQYF
>-|many|TRBJ1-4|TRBV28
TGTGCCAGCAGTGGAGTAAAACTGTTTTTT
CASSGVKLFF
>TRBD2|many|TRBJ2-1|TRBV9
TGTGCCAGCAGCTCAAGACTAGCGGCCTACAATGAGCAGTTCTTC
CASSSRLAAYNEQFF
>TRBD1|few|TRBJ2-4|TRBV20-1
TGCAGTGCTACCTGGACAGGGAACTCCAAAAACATTCAGTACTTC
CSATWTGNSKNIQYF
>TRBD1|-|TRBJ1-1|TRBV6-5
TGTGCCAGCAGTTACGGCGACAGGGGGGGGACTGAAGCTTTCTTT
CASSYGDRGGTEAFF
>TRBD2|many|TRBJ2-3|TRBV20-1
TGCAGTGCAGAACTCGCTAGCGGGGACTCATACACAGATACGCAGTATTTT
CSAELASGDSYTDTQYF
>TRBD1|-|TRBJ1-1|TRBV20-1
TGCAGTGGTGGACAGGGAGGTGACACTGAAGCTTTCTTT
CSGGQGGDTEAFF
>-|-|TRBJ1-1|TRBV20-1
TGCAGTGCTAGAGGGGGGGGAGGGACTGAAGCTTTCTTT
CSARGGGGTEAFF
>-|many|TRBJ1-2|TRBV6-2/TRBV6-3
TGTGCCAGCAGTCCGGTATCCGGTCCTTATGGCTACACCTTC
CASSPVSGPYGYTF
>-|many|TRBJ2-4|TRBV20-1
TGCAGTGCTAGAGAACCGAGAGCCAAAAACATTCAGTACTTC
CSAREPRAKNIQYF
>TRBD1|-|TRBJ1-5|TRBV24-1
TGTGCCACCAGTGACCGCAGGACAGGACAGACGCAGCCCCAGCATTTT
CATSDRRTGQTQPQHF